These 7 T cell receptor beta chains share one sample of origin, sequenced in a study of cytomegalovirus exposure and HLA in healthy donors. The method was immunoSEQ multiplex PCR; TCRdb's version includes in-frame clones alone and lacks a portion of them. The sample holds 100,000 to 130,000 clones, about 85% seen once. Sequencing used PBMCs. These receptors originate from a woman under 30 in good health and CMV-seronegative.

The J gene is TRBJ1-1, the V gene TRBV20-1, with D perhaps matching TRBD1 (6 bases). This CDR3 is built from 10 residues. Germline CDR1 and CDR2: DFQATT and SNEGSKA (reference sequence). V lost 5 bases to trimming and J lost 11 bases, with 12 bases between them. This CDR3 reads CSASRDKAFF. The CDR3 DNA reads TGCAGTGCTTCCCGGGACAAGGCTTTCTTT.

V and J are TRBV29-1 and TRBJ2-2; 8 bases are shared with TRBD2. With V trimmed by 5 bases and J by 2 bases, 4 bases remained unmatched. This CDR3 is 14 amino acids long. The germline CDR1 and CDR2 sequences are SQVTM and ANQGSEA. The CDR3 DNA reads TGCAGCGTTCCCGCGGGGGGTAACACCGGGGAGCTGTTTTTT. Translating gives CSVPAGGNTGELFF.

The gene calls are TRBV11-2 and TRBJ1-2; TRBD1 might be the D (6 bases). Trimming took off 1 base at V and 0 bases at J, with 12 bases between the two ends. The CDR3 sequence is 16 residues long. Germline-derived CDR1 and CDR2 are SGHAT and FQNNGV. DNA of the CDR3: TGTGCCAGCAGCTTAGCCCGGACAGACGCTAACTATGGCTACACCTTC. Its translation is CASSLARTDANYGYTF.

This rearrangement joins TRBV27 to TRBJ2-2, with 8 bases lining up with TRBD1. Trimming removed 5 bases from V and 7 bases from J; junction bases left unmatched: 6. The CDR3 has 14 residues. The V gene's germline CDR1 is MNHEY and CDR2 SMNVEV (reference sequence). CDR3 in amino acids: CASSPQGAGGELFF. Here the CDR3 DNA reads TGTGCCAGCAGTCCTCAGGGGGCCGGCGGGGAGCTGTTTTTT.

The chain has TRBV5-6 and TRBJ1-6; weak D call: TRBD1 (5 bases). The CDR3 length is 15 residues. Germline CDR1 is SGHDT and CDR2 is YYEEEE. V lost 0 bases and J 7 bases, leaving 11 bases between the germline ends. The chain's CDR3 is CASSLGAGRNSPLHF. The CDR3 nucleotides are TGTGCCAGCAGCTTGGGGGCAGGGCGCAATTCACCCCTCCACTTT.

The rearrangement joins TRBV27 to TRBJ1-2; D is unresolved. CDR3 size: 15 residues. Germline values: CDR1 MNHEY, CDR2 SMNVEV (reference sequence). Trimming pared 2 bases from V and 5 bases from J, leaving 15 bases between. Here the CDR3 DNA reads TGTGCCAGCAGTTTACGAGGAGAAGTAGGATATGGCTACACCTTC. Translated: CASSLRGEVGYGYTF.

V and J are TRBV28 and TRBJ2-3; tentative D call: TRBD1 (5 bases). The CDR3 runs 16 residues. The V and J ends lost 6 bases and 5 bases respectively, with 21 bases between them. Germline loops: CDR1 MDHEN, CDR2 SYDVKM. In nucleotides, the CDR3 is TGTGCCAGCAGCTCTCCAAGGGGCAGGGATAAAGATACGCAGTATTTT. Translation: CASSSPRGRDKDTQYF. The full variable domain, in which reference TRBV28 and TRBJ2-3 provide the parts outside the CDR3, is DVKVTQSSRYLVKRTGEKVFLECVQDMDHENMFWYRQDPGLGLRLIYFSYDVKMKEKGDIPEGYSVSREKKERFSLILESASTNQTSMYLCASSSPRGRDKDTQYFGPGTRLTVL.